A single TCR beta chain is shown here with its context. This sample was taken from a study of blood T cell repertoires in COVID-19. Study-level background: COVID-19 samples from acute and convalescent phases originated in the United States, Italy and Spain. From T cells, B-cell-depleted T cells, or PBMCs came the material, which was cDNA or gDNA.

The germline V gene encodes CDR1 SNHLY and CDR2 FYNNEI. Trimming removed 6 bases at V and 6 bases at J, with 14 bases between. The CDR3 spans 14 residues. Under the authors' procedure: Counts of nucleated cells, estimated from reference gene primer amplification, were obtained. Clones were sequenced by immunoSEQ multiplex PCR, and TCRdb holds only the in-frame ones, with some missing. The V and J calls and clone size were taken over from that table, and D and trimming were inferred from the DNA. The data hold about 140,000 clones, with around 76% observed a single time. This rearrangement joins TRBV2 to TRBJ2-2; a possible D gene is TRBD2 (5 bases). The clonotype was recovered from an elderly man with acute or convalescent COVID-19. The material sequenced was peripheral blood. CDR3 loop: CASRAVVDAGELFF. The CDR3 DNA sequence: TGTGCCAGCAGAGCGGTGGTAGACGCCGGGGAGCTGTTTTTT. The variable domain in full, completed from reference TRBV2 and TRBJ2-2, reads EPEVTQTPSHQVTQMGQEVILRCVPISNHLYFYWYRQILGQKVEFLVSFYNNEISEKSEIFDDQFSVERPDGSNFTLKIRSTKLEDSAMYFCASRAVVDAGELFFGEGSRLTVL.